Sequencing of this T cell receptor (beta chain) was carried out in a study of control samples from healthy donors and cancer patients. The ends lost 8 bases at V and 4 bases at J; junction bases unmatched: 6. CDR1 and CDR2 (germline): MNHEY, SVGAGI. This CDR3 is 14 amino acids long. TCRdb's table, derived via immunoSEQ multiplex PCR, lists solely in-frame clones and lacks some. Of about 83,000 clones in the sample, roughly 91% are singletons; the top ten hold approximately 15%. This sequence joins TRBV6-5 and TRBJ2-1; 9 bases line up with TRBD2. Sequenced material: blood. The TCR originated in a man aged 45-65 years in good health. CDR3 DNA sequence: TGTGCCAGCTCGAGCGGGGGGTATTACAATGAGCAGTTCTTC. Translation gives CASSSGGYYNEQFF.